Listed below are T cell receptor beta chains from one sample, sequenced in a study of T cell repertoires in cytomegalovirus infection. TCRdb re-analysed the reads in MiXCR, keeping a single row per CDR3 protein. The sample includes 230,000 or so distinct CDR3 sequences, approximately 17% seen only once; the top ten take over 40%. Sequences were obtained from CD8+ T cells from PBMCs. The receptors were gathered from a human donor in good health (CMV status not recorded). Some clones in this sample may be carry-over from other donors' samples. CDR3s include the opening cysteine and the closing phenylalanine or tryptophan. A D gene is named only where the DNA matches it firmly. Clone size is shown for a subset of rows, as once, few, many or a class of expanded clone.

V	size	J	D	CDR3	DNA
TRBV6-2/TRBV6-3	NA	TRBJ2-1	TRBD1	CASSYSRTGGNEQFF	TGTGCCAGCAGTTACTCCCGGACAGGGGGCAATGAGCAGTTCTTC
TRBV27	few	TRBJ2-5	NA	CASSFGSGDHQETQYF	TGTGCCAGCAGTTTTGGGTCAGGAGATCACCAAGAGACCCAGTACTTC
TRBV20-1	NA	TRBJ2-3	TRBD1	CSARDWKTGEALDTQYF	TGCAGTGCTAGAGATTGGAAGACAGGGGAGGCCCTTGATACGCAGTATTTT
TRBV28	many	TRBJ2-2	NA	CASSHPLANTGELFF	TGTGCCAGCAGCCATCCCCTCGCGAACACCGGGGAGCTGTTTTTT
TRBV12-3/TRBV12-4	NA	TRBJ2-7	TRBD2	CASSPLGGGANEQYF	TGTGCCAGCAGTCCTCTCGGGGGGGGGGCGAACGAGCAGTACTTC
TRBV18	NA	TRBJ1-2	NA	CASSKPLLTEEGTNYGYTF	TGTGCCAGCTCTAAGCCCCTATTGACGGAGGAGGGGACGAACTATGGCTACACCTTC
TRBV12-3/TRBV12-4	NA	TRBJ1-1	TRBD1	CASSSGQGKTNTEAFF	TGTGCCAGCAGTTCAGGACAGGGAAAAACGAACACTGAAGCTTTCTTT
TRBV5-6	NA	TRBJ2-5	TRBD2	CASRPSGVQETQYF	TGTGCCAGCCGCCCTAGCGGAGTGCAAGAGACCCAGTACTTC
TRBV7-9	NA	TRBJ1-2	TRBD1	CASSLDRQGRNYGYTF	TGTGCCAGCAGCTTGGATCGACAGGGGAGGAACTATGGCTACACCTTC
TRBV20-1	NA	TRBJ2-7	NA	CSARDYEQYF	TGCAGTGCTAGGGACTACGAGCAGTACTTC
TRBV6-2/TRBV6-3	few	TRBJ2-7	TRBD1	CASRTGGDEQYF	TGTGCCAGCAGGACAGGGGGCGACGAGCAGTACTTC
TRBV7-2	medium-sized	TRBJ2-5	NA	CASSLAPSVVETQYF	TGTGCCAGCAGCTTAGCGCCTAGCGTGGTGGAGACCCAGTACTTC
TRBV4-1	NA	TRBJ2-1	NA	CASSQEGGWGNEQFF	TGCGCCAGCAGCCAAGAGGGCGGATGGGGCAATGAGCAGTTCTTC
TRBV2	NA	TRBJ2-7	NA	CASSVEVLYEQYF	TGTGCCAGCAGTGTTGAGGTTCTCTACGAGCAGTACTTC
TRBV20-1	few	TRBJ1-1	NA	CSGTPEEAFF	TGCAGTGGGACTCCCGAAGAAGCTTTCTTT